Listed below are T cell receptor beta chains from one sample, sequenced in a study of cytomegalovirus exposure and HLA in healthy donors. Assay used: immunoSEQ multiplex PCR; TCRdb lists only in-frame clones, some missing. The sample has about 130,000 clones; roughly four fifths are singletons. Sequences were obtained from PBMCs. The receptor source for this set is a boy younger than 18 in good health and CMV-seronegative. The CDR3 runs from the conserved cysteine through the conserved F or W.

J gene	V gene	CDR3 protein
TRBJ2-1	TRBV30	CAWGPKRQFF
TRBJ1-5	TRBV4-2	CASGPGQDSNQPQHF
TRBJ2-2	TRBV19	CASSTRTSGSSGELFF
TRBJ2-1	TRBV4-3	CASSSDRIYNEQFF
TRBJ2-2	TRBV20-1	CSANRGGELFF
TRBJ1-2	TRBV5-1	CASSLDGSPGGYTF
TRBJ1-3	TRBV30	CAWSVRGGTASGNTIYF
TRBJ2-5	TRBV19	CASSINLVQETQYF
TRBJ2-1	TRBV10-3	CAISPDSSSYNEQFF
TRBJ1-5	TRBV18	CASSPTGDQPQHF
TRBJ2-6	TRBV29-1	CSVGDRTPSGANVLTF
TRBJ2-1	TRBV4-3	CASSRKTGGSSYNEQFF
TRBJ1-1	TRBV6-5	CASSMNTEAFF
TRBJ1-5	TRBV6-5	CASSSPRQGNQPQHF
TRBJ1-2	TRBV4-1	CASSQAGQGNYGYTF
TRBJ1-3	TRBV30	CAWSAGFGNTIYF
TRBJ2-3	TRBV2	CASSRRFTDTQYF
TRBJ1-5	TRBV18	CASSADRSQPQHF
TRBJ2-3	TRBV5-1	CASREGTDTQYF
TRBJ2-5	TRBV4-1	CASSQLVDREKTQYF